The T cell receptor beta chain described here comes from a study of tumor-infiltrating lymphocytes in localized non-small cell lung cancer. Whole-study results and caveats: Only some patients had TCR sequencing, depending on available tissue. Each assay used a separate piece of the same tissue.

This clone was detected only a few times. Antigen unknown. Method: immunoSEQ multiplex PCR; TCRdb's copy keeps in-frame clones and lacks some. The sample yields roughly 5,800 clones, around 66% seen once. This sequence was found in a human donor with non-small cell lung cancer. Input material: uninvolved lung tissue not adjacent to the tumor.

The CDR3 DNA is TGTGCCAGCAGCCCCTCTGGGGCCAACGTCCTGACTTTC. It codes for CASSPSGANVLTF. The gene calls are TRBV5-8 and TRBJ2-6; D is ambiguous. V shed 4 bases and J shed 0 bases, with 2 bases lying between them. The CDR3 is made up of 13 amino acids. Germline V gene sequence: CDR1 SGHTS, CDR2 YDEGEE.